The sequence of this T cell receptor (beta chain) was determined in a study of T cell responses to AZD1222 COVID-19 vaccine. Study-wide results and caveats: Repertoires were obtained solely post-peak T cell response. Nearly half of the spike-specific TCRs reportedly recognize variant regions that carry no mutations. White British donors predominated, females outnumbered males, and clonal diversity was possibly underestimated. It was only six AZD1222 recipients who were seropositive at baseline.

Data came from immunoSEQ multiplex PCR; TCRdb stores just in-frame clones and leaves some out. Of under 140,000 clones in the sample, 94% were seen once. In germline, CDR1 is MNHNS, CDR2 SASEGT. The CDR3 has 17 residues. Trimming shortened V by 4 bases and J by 7 bases, and 23 bases separated the two germline ends. A note on this clone: What it binds is not known.

The chain carries TRBV6-1 and TRBJ1-5, with D possibly TRBD1 on 5 matching bases. Sequencing used peripheral blood, obtained 28 days after the second AZD1222 dose. The sequence derives from an adult who received the AZD1222 COVID-19 vaccine. The CDR3 DNA follows: TGTGCCAGCAGTGTCCCCGGTCTAGTGGGGGTTGGACAGCCCCAGCATTTT. The encoded protein is CASSVPGLVGVGQPQHF.